Presented here are 23 T cell receptor beta chains from one specimen sequenced in a study of T cells after posttransplantation cyclophosphamide. Assay used: immunoSEQ multiplex PCR; TCRdb lists only in-frame clones, some missing. The repertoire has about 8,000 clones, 75% to 90% of them found once; the top ten carry 0.95% to 1.5%. Cyclophosphamide on days +3 and +4 followed busulfan-fludarabine conditioning and a marrow graft. The sample consisted of CD4+ T cells sorted from blood, taken approximately 1,300 days after allogeneic stem cell transplant with posttransplant cyclophosphamide. The receptors derive from a female patient in her fifties or sixties who received an allogeneic stem cell transplant from a related donor, was CMV-positive, and had no GVHD. Some T cells may be graft donor cells.

The rearrangement joins TRBV2 to TRBJ2-3; TRBD2 might be the D (6 bases). CDR1 and CDR2 (germline): SNHLY, FYNNEI. V was clipped by 6 bases and J by 3 bases, with 16 bases between them. There are 15 residues in the CDR3. This CDR3 reads CASSLNGGPTDTQYF. CDR3 coding DNA: TGTGCCAGCAGCCTAAACGGAGGGCCGACAGATACGCAGTATTTT.

This chain uses TRBV6-1 with TRBJ1-2; 7 bases agree with TRBD1. V was clipped by 5 bases and J by 10 bases; unmatched bases: 10. In germline, CDR1 is MNHNS, CDR2 SASEGT. This CDR3 has 13 amino acids. The CDR3 region is CASSPAPDRDYTF. CDR3 sequence (DNA): TGTGCCAGCAGTCCGGCCCCCGACAGGGACTACACCTTC.

This sequence joins TRBV6-1 and TRBJ2-7, with a weak D call TRBD1 (5 bases). Per germline, CDR1 MNHNS and CDR2 SASEGT. The CDR3 length is 14 residues. Trimming left V 6 bases short and J 3 bases short, with 15 bases between. The CDR3 loop reads CASRINTGVYEQYF. In nucleotides, the CDR3 is TGTGCCAGCAGGATTAACACAGGAGTCTACGAGCAGTACTTC.

The V call is TRBV11-2, the J call TRBJ2-7; 8 bases map to TRBD2. Losses at the gene ends were 0 bases for V and 6 bases for J; bases not matched to a gene: 7. The CDR3 runs 15 residues. The germline gives CDR1 SGHAT, CDR2 FQNNGV. The CDR3 DNA follows: TGTGCCAGCAGCTTAGAACACGGGAGGGCCATCGAGCAGTACTTC. This translates into CASSLEHGRAIEQYF. The full variable domain, in which reference TRBV11-2 and TRBJ2-7 provide the parts outside the CDR3, is EAGVAQSPRYKIIEKRQSVAFWCNPISGHATLYWYQQILGQGPKLLIQFQNNGVVDDSQLPKDRFSAERLKGVDSTLKIQPAKLEDSAVYLCASSLEHGRAIEQYFGPGTRLTVT.

The J gene is TRBJ2-6, the V gene TRBV9; TRBD2 agrees at 8 bases. CDR1 and CDR2 (germline): SGDLS, YYNGEE. V lost 4 bases to trimming and J lost 2 bases; unmatched junction nucleotides: 2. The CDR3 length is 15 residues. CDR3 bases: TGTGCCAGCAGCCCAGCGGGGGCTGGGGCCAACGTCCTGACTTTC. Amino acid sequence: CASSPAGAGANVLTF.

The chain recombines TRBV5-1 with TRBJ2-7; D not certain. The V end lost 1 base, the J end lost 7 bases, and 15 bases lay between the germline ends. CDR1 and CDR2 from the germline V gene are SGHRS and YFSETQ. The CDR3 sequence is 14 residues long. The DNA for the CDR3 is TGCGCCAGCAGCTTGTACTCTCAATCGAGTGAGCAGTACTTC. It encodes CASSLYSQSSEQYF. The complete variable domain, with remaining parts taken from reference TRBV5-1 and TRBJ2-7, reads KAGVTQTPRYLIKTRGQQVTLSCSPISGHRSVSWYQQTPGQGLQFLFEYFSETQRNKGNFPGRFSGRQFSNSRSEMNVSTLELGDSALYLCASSLYSQSSEQYFGPGTRLTVT.

The rearrangement joins TRBV30 to TRBJ2-5, with 11 bases aligning to TRBD1. Looked up from germline, CDR1 is GTSNPN and CDR2 is SVGIG (reference sequence). V gave up 3 bases and J gave up 2 bases; unmatched junction bases: 5. CDR3 length: 15 residues. CDR3 nucleotides: TGTGCCTGGAGGGGGACAGGGGGTTTTCAAGAGACCCAGTACTTC. Amino acids: CAWRGTGGFQETQYF.

In this sample, this clone turned up once. This rearrangement joins TRBV5-4 to TRBJ2-2, with D possibly TRBD1 on 6 matching bases. V was clipped by 2 bases and J by 0 bases, with 14 bases between them. CDR1 is SGHNT and CDR2 is YYREEE in the germline V gene (reference sequence). The CDR3 totals 17 residues. CDR3 nucleotides: TGTGCCAGCAGCTTCTGGGGCAGGGGATCGAACACCGGGGAGCTGTTTTTT. Amino acids: CASSFWGRGSNTGELFF.

Only a few counts were recorded for this clone. CDR3 coding DNA: TGTGCCAGCAGCTTGTCCCCGGGACAGGGCCCTGGAAACACCATATATTTT. This codes for CASSLSPGQGPGNTIYF. This chain connects TRBV7-9 to TRBJ1-3, with 9 bases aligning to TRBD1. There are 17 residues in the CDR3. Germline trimming cut 3 bases from V and 2 bases from J; bases unmatched to any gene: 8. Germline V gene sequence: CDR1 SEHNR, CDR2 FQNEAQ (reference sequence).

The V and J genes are TRBV6-5 and TRBJ2-1, with unresolved D. Germline CDR1 is MNHEY and CDR2 is SVGAGI. This CDR3 is 15 amino acids long. V shed 11 bases and J shed 5 bases, with 22 bases lying between them. The DNA for the CDR3 is TGTGCCGGCACCCGCGCTCGGAGCGCGAACAATGAGCAGTTCTTC. Residues: CAGTRARSANNEQFF.

The rearrangement joins TRBV7-2 to TRBJ1-5; D possibly corresponds to TRBD1 (5 bases). Per the germline V gene, CDR1 is SGHTA and CDR2 is FQGNSA. This CDR3 has 17 amino acids. The V gene lost 5 bases and the J gene lost 4 bases, with 21 bases spanning the gap. In nucleotides, the CDR3 is TGTGCCAGCAGCCCACTCGGGGGACGAACTAGAAATCAGCCCCAGCATTTT. Protein product: CASSPLGGRTRNQPQHF.

This rearrangement joins TRBV7-7 to TRBJ2-1, with 9 bases matching TRBD2. Germline values: CDR1 SSHAT, CDR2 FNYEAQ (reference sequence). The junction had 13 bases not matched to a gene; V was cut back by 5 bases and J by 5 bases. The CDR3 runs to 17 residues. Here the CDR3 DNA reads TGTGCCAGCAGCAAAGTCGGAGGGGTAGCGGGGGACAATGAGCAGTTCTTC. Encoded protein: CASSKVGGVAGDNEQFF. The whole variable domain, filled in from reference TRBV7-7 and TRBJ2-1, reads GAGVSQSPRYKVTKRGQDVTLRCDPISSHATLYWYQQALGQGPEFLTYFNYEAQPDKSGLPSDRFSAERPEGSISTLTIQRTEQRDSAMYRCASSKVGGVAGDNEQFFGPGTRLTVL.

The chain has TRBV7-2 and TRBJ2-1; weak D call: TRBD1 (5 bases). The V gene's germline CDR1 is SGHTA and CDR2 FQGNSA. The V end was cut by 3 bases, the J end by 9 bases, with 12 bases between. CDR3 length: 13 residues. CDR3 loop: CASSFVLQVEQFF. The CDR3 bases are TGTGCCAGCAGCTTTGTGCTACAGGTTGAGCAGTTCTTC. The variable domain in full, completed from reference TRBV7-2 and TRBJ2-1, reads GAGVSQSPSNKVTEKGKDVELRCDPISGHTALYWYRQSLGQGLEFLIYFQGNSAPDKSGLPSDRFSAERTGGSVSTLTIQRTQQEDSAVYLCASSFVLQVEQFFGPGTRLTVL.

CDR3 amino acids: CASSLGGVGAGYGYTF. CDR3 sequence (DNA): TGTGCCAGCAGCTTAGGGGGCGTGGGGGCAGGCTATGGCTACACCTTC. This sequence joins TRBV7-9 and TRBJ1-2; D perhaps matches TRBD1 (6 bases). Trimming removed 1 base from V and 4 bases from J, with 16 bases in between. The CDR3 has 16 amino acids. Germline-derived CDR1 and CDR2 are SEHNR and FQNEAQ (reference sequence).

This chain joins TRBV6-5 and TRBJ1-1, with 7 bases identical to TRBD1. CDR3 length: 14 residues. In germline, CDR1 is MNHEY, CDR2 SVGAGI. Trimming took 5 bases from V and 3 from J; bases not matched to a gene: 6. CDR3 loop: CASSRQGRDTEAFF. Here the CDR3 DNA reads TGTGCCAGCAGTCGACAGGGAAGGGACACTGAAGCTTTCTTT.

This clone occurred a few times. J is TRBJ2-1 and V is TRBV29-1; a possible D gene is TRBD1 (6 bases). Germline V gene data show CDR1 as SQVTM and CDR2 as ANQGSEA. Trimming stripped 0 bases from V and 1 base from J, with 10 bases between. CDR3 length: 15 residues. CDR3: CSVEDQQGSYNEQFF. The CDR3 region has the DNA TGCAGCGTTGAAGATCAGCAGGGGTCCTACAATGAGCAGTTCTTC.

V usage is TRBV19 and J usage is TRBJ1-5; D not resolved. This CDR3 is 14 amino acids long. Germline V CDR1 and CDR2: LNHDA, SQIVND (reference sequence). V shed 5 bases and J shed 3 bases, with 11 bases lying between them. Here the CDR3 DNA reads TGTGCCAGTAGTTCGTCGCGGATCAATCAGCCCCAGCATTTT. This gives the protein CASSSSRINQPQHF.

The rearrangement links TRBV11-2 to TRBJ1-1; TRBD1 might be the D (6 bases). From germline, CDR1 is SGHAT and CDR2 FQNNGV. CDR3 size: 15 residues. V lost 3 bases and J 4 bases, leaving 15 bases between the germline ends. Written as DNA, the CDR3 is TGTGCCAGCAGCTTCGGACAGTCATTGACCACTGAAGCTTTCTTT. Protein: CASSFGQSLTTEAFF.

The chain combines TRBV5-1 with TRBJ1-1; D is undetermined. Germline V gene data show CDR1 as SGHRS and CDR2 as YFSETQ. The CDR3 is made up of 15 amino acids. The V and J ends lost 1 base and 7 bases respectively, with 17 bases between them. CDR3 coding DNA: TGCGCCAGCAGCTTGACGGTAATAACGACTGATGAAGCTTTCTTT. Translated, it gives CASSLTVITTDEAFF.

The rearrangement uses TRBV15 and TRBJ2-3; D might be TRBD2 (6 bases). Between the trimmed V and J ends, which lost 1 base and 5 bases, there was a span of 13 bases. This CDR3 spans 15 amino acids. CDR1 and CDR2 (germline): LNHNV, YYDKDF (reference sequence). As DNA, the CDR3 is TGTGCCACCAGCAGAGTTGATCAGGGAGGAGATACGCAGTATTTT. Amino acids: CATSRVDQGGDTQYF. Full variable domain (rest looked up from reference TRBV15 and TRBJ2-3): DAMVIQNPRYQVTQFGKPVTLSCSQTLNHNVMYWYQQKSSQAPKLLFHYYDKDFNNEADTPDNFQSRRPNTSFCFLDIRSPGLGDTAMYLCATSRVDQGGDTQYFGPGTRLTVL.

The V and J genes are TRBV19 and TRBJ2-1, with 10 positions matching TRBD2. The V and J ends lost 5 bases and 8 bases, in that order; junction bases with no gene match: 12. The germline gives CDR1 LNHDA, CDR2 SQIVND (reference sequence). The CDR3 extends over 16 amino acids. The CDR3 nucleotides read TGTGCCAGTAGTCCGAGCGTCAGCGGGAGGGCTCATGAGCAGTTCTTC. This sequence encodes CASSPSVSGRAHEQFF.

The V and J genes are TRBV18 and TRBJ2-1; 7 bases align to TRBD1. V gave up 5 bases and J gave up 0 bases; unmatched junction bases: 7. Germline CDR1 reads KGHSH; CDR2 reads LQKENI. The CDR3 runs to 16 residues. The CDR3 spells CASSSRQGSSYNEQFF. CDR3 sequence (DNA): TGTGCCAGCTCATCGAGACAGGGCAGCTCCTACAATGAGCAGTTCTTC. Supplemented by reference TRBV18 and TRBJ2-1, the full variable domain reads NAGVMQNPRHLVRRRGQEARLRCSPMKGHSHVYWYRQLPEEGLKFMVYLQKENIIDESGMPKERFSAEFPKEGPSILRIQQVVRGDSAAYFCASSSRQGSSYNEQFFGPGTRLTVL.

The chain has TRBV19 and TRBJ2-3; D is uncertain. CDR3 length equals 13 residues. The germline CDR1 and CDR2 sequences are LNHDA and SQIVND (reference sequence). Trimming pared 1 base from V and 6 bases from J, leaving 8 bases between. The CDR3 DNA follows: TGTGCCAGTAGTATAGGCGTCCGGGATACGCAGTATTTT. This gives the protein CASSIGVRDTQYF.